The 10 T cell receptor beta chains reported below all come from one sample, sequenced in a study of shared clonotypes between healthy human individuals. Here immunoSEQ multiplex PCR was the method, and the copy in TCRdb shows in-frame clones only, minus some. The sample lists roughly 2.5 million clones, around nine tenths occurring once. The sample comprised naive CD4+ T cells sorted from blood. Subset specified: CD45RA+ positively selected. The receptor set was obtained from a man aged 18 to 30 in good health.

V usage is TRBV7-9 and J usage is TRBJ2-7, with D possibly matching TRBD2 (5 bases). Trimming removed 7 bases from V and 6 bases from J, with 13 bases in between. CDR1 and CDR2 from the germline V gene are SEHNR and FQNEAQ (reference sequence). CDR3 length: 12 residues. The CDR3 DNA reads as TGTGCCAGCACCACCACACTAGGCGAGCAGTACTTC. It codes for CASTTTLGEQYF.

Comment on this clone: Other DNA sequences from this sample encode an identical CDR3 as well. This chain uses TRBV25-1 with TRBJ2-5; D might be TRBD1 or TRBD2, each matching 5 bases. From germline, CDR1 is MGHDK and CDR2 SYGVNS. The CDR3 is made up of 14 amino acids. V was shortened by 3 bases and J by 5 bases, with 13 bases between the two germline ends. CDR3 in DNA: TGTGCCAGCAGTGATCCGCAGGGACGGGAGACCCAGTACTTC. It specifies CASSDPQGRETQYF.

This chain joins TRBV5-5 and TRBJ2-3; 13 bases fit TRBD2. The V and J ends lost 4 bases and 3 bases, in that order; junction bases with no gene match: 5. CDR1 and CDR2 from the germline V gene are SGHKS and YYEKEE (reference sequence). This CDR3 comprises 16 residues. The CDR3 loop reads CASSPLAGGRTDTQYF. The DNA for the CDR3 is TGTGCCAGCAGCCCACTAGCGGGGGGGCGGACAGATACGCAGTATTTT.

The J gene is TRBJ2-5, the V gene TRBV4-1, with 8 positions matching TRBD2. TRBJ2-7 matches the DNA end more closely, so the J call is doubtful. Germline lookup yields CDR1 MGHRA and CDR2 YSYEKL. The CDR3 consists of 16 residues. The DNA of the CDR3 is TGCGCCAGCAGCCAAGATTTGCGGGGGGTTGTATACGAGCAGTACTTC. Translating gives CASSQDLRGVVYEQYF.

The chain carries TRBV6-5 and TRBJ2-7; a possible D gene is TRBD1 (5 bases). CDR3 length: 14 amino acids. Germline CDR1 is MNHEY and CDR2 is SVGAGI. Trimming stripped 5 bases from V and 2 bases from J, with 13 bases between. The CDR3 DNA sequence: TGTGCCAGCAGTCCCCAGGGTAGTCCCTACGAGCAGTACTTC. Its protein is CASSPQGSPYEQYF.

This sequence joins TRBV7-2 and TRBJ1-1; D is perhaps TRBD1 (5 bases). Germline V gene data show CDR1 as SGHTA and CDR2 as FQGNSA. V lost 6 bases to trimming and J lost 6 bases, with 17 bases between them. This CDR3 comprises 14 residues. The CDR3 bases are TGTGCCAGCAGACGTGGGACGGAAGCTTCTGAAGCTTTCTTT. Its protein is CASRRGTEASEAFF.

The chain couples TRBV6-1 to TRBJ1-1; D remains ambiguous. V lost 4 bases and J 2 bases, leaving 11 bases between the germline ends. The CDR3 length is 14 residues. Per the germline V gene, CDR1 is MNHNS and CDR2 is SASEGT. CDR3 in amino acids: CASSGVSGNTEAFF. The CDR3 DNA sequence: TGTGCCAGCAGTGGGGTTTCGGGAAACACTGAAGCTTTCTTT.

This rearrangement joins TRBV18 to TRBJ1-2; no clear D gene. Germline CDR1 and CDR2: KGHSH and LQKENI. CDR3 length equals 15 residues. V shed 0 bases and J shed 4 bases, with 12 bases lying between them. The CDR3 protein is CASSPPSSTSYGYTF. CDR3 coding DNA: TGTGCCAGCTCACCACCGTCCAGTACCAGCTATGGCTACACCTTC.

This sequence joins TRBV18 and TRBJ2-3; TRBD2 agrees at 10 bases. The CDR3 length is 19 residues. In germline, CDR1 is KGHSH, CDR2 LQKENI. The trim removed 3 bases at V and 0 bases at J, leaving 12 bases unmatched. The CDR3 here is CASSPGELAGLSSTDTQYF. The CDR3 DNA reads as TGTGCCAGCTCACCCGGTGAACTAGCGGGGCTATCTAGCACAGATACGCAGTATTTT.

The chain links TRBV19 to TRBJ2-2; TRBD1 is a possible D gene (5 bases). The germline gives CDR1 LNHDA, CDR2 SQIVND (reference sequence). Trimming removed 5 bases at V and 3 bases at J, with 16 bases between. The CDR3 runs to 16 residues. The CDR3 loop is CASSFQGPPYTGELFF. CDR3 nucleotide sequence: TGTGCCAGTAGTTTCCAGGGCCCCCCCTACACCGGGGAGCTGTTTTTT.